Shown below are 22 T cell receptor beta chains from a single sample sequenced in a study of graft-versus-host responses after intestinal transplantation. These receptors are not linked to any known antigen. Assay: immunoSEQ multiplex PCR; the TCRdb copy retains only in-frame clones and omits some. The sample has 41,000 or so clones, around 96% seen once. Source: unstimulated CD8+ T cells sorted from spleen or lymph node cells, taken before transplant. Receptors were obtained from a human donor who was the organ donor for an intestinal transplant.

This rearrangement joins TRBV5-8 to TRBJ2-7, with a weak D call TRBD2 (7 bases). Per germline, CDR1 SGHTS and CDR2 YDEGEE. Between the trimmed V and J ends, which lost 1 base and 3 bases, there was a span of 14 bases. The CDR3 sequence is 15 residues long. CDR3 nucleotide sequence: TGTGCCAGCAGCTTGATACAGGGAGGGGGCTACGAGCAGTACTTC. It translates to CASSLIQGGGYEQYF.

This clone was observed a few times. The genes are TRBV11-2 and TRBJ2-7; D gene ambiguous. Trimming cost V 5 bases and J 0 bases, with 5 bases left between them. The CDR3 is made up of 12 amino acids. Germline lookup yields CDR1 SGHAT and CDR2 FQNNGV. CDR3 in amino acids: CASSPSSYEQYF. CDR3 sequence (DNA): TGTGCCAGCAGCCCGAGCTCCTACGAGCAGTACTTC.

The V call is TRBV6-5, the J call TRBJ2-7; TRBD2 is a possible D gene (5 bases). Trimming took off 6 bases at V and 2 bases at J, with 14 bases between the two ends. This CDR3 is 14 amino acids long. Germline values: CDR1 MNHEY, CDR2 SVGAGI. CDR3 DNA: TGTGCCAGCAGGGGATGGGGAGATCCCTACGAGCAGTACTTC. Translation: CASRGWGDPYEQYF.

The chain employs TRBV19 and TRBJ1-3; maybe TRBD1 (5 bases). The germline V and J ends were trimmed by 2 bases and 7 bases, with 15 bases remaining between them. Germline loops: CDR1 LNHDA, CDR2 SQIVND (reference sequence). This CDR3 is built from 15 residues. In nucleotides, the CDR3 is TGTGCCAGTAGTATAACGTCGGGGGACCGGAACACCATATATTTT. It encodes CASSITSGDRNTIYF.

The chain is built from TRBV10-3 and TRBJ2-3; 10 nucleotides line up with TRBD2. With V trimmed by 2 bases and J by 2 bases, 7 bases remained unmatched. Germline V gives CDR1 ENHRY, CDR2 SYGVKD. The CDR3 is 17 residues long. The CDR3 protein is CAISEERGGLYTDTQYF. The CDR3 region has the DNA TGTGCCATCAGTGAGGAGCGGGGGGGCCTCTACACAGATACGCAGTATTTT.

The chain joins TRBV11-2 to TRBJ2-1, with TRBD2 matching over 11 bases. Germline CDR1 is SGHAT and CDR2 is FQNNGV. Germline trimming cut 8 bases from V and 8 bases from J; bases unmatched to any gene: 14. This CDR3 has 16 residues. In DNA, the CDR3 is TGTGCCAGCGTTCAACCCCTAGCGGGGGGATACGATGAGCAGTTCTTC. Translated: CASVQPLAGGYDEQFF.

This chain links TRBV10-2 with TRBJ2-5, with D perhaps TRBD1 or TRBD2 (5 bases each). The DNA end is a closer match to TRBJ2-7, so the J assignment may be wrong. Per germline, CDR1 WSHSY and CDR2 SAAADI. The CDR3 runs 13 residues. The CDR3 protein is CASRRDLSYEQYF. CDR3 nucleotides: TGCGCCAGCAGGAGGGACCTCTCCTACGAGCAGTACTTC.

V is TRBV11-2 and J is TRBJ1-4; no definite D call. The ends were cut back, 6 bases at V and 5 bases at J, with 7 bases in the middle. CDR1 and CDR2 (germline): SGHAT, FQNNGV. This CDR3 has 12 residues. The chain's CDR3 is CASRLYNEKLFF. Here the CDR3 DNA reads TGTGCCAGCAGACTGTACAATGAAAAACTGTTTTTT.

The gene calls are TRBV4-1 and TRBJ1-4; tentatively, D is TRBD1 (5 bases). Germline V gene lookup returns CDR1 MGHRA and CDR2 YSYEKL. The V end was cut by 0 bases, the J end by 8 bases, with 13 bases between. The CDR3 is 15 residues long. DNA for the CDR3: TGCGCCAGCAGCCAAGATGTGGACATCGGAGAAAAACTGTTTTTT. Amino acids: CASSQDVDIGEKLFF.

This clone was found once. V and J are TRBV5-4 and TRBJ1-1; maybe TRBD1 (6 bases). Germline CDR1 SGHNT, CDR2 YYREEE (reference sequence). This CDR3 spans 15 amino acids. The ends were cut back, 2 bases at V and 5 bases at J, with 16 bases in the middle. CDR3 sequence (DNA): TGTGCCAGCAGCTTCTGGGGGGGCGAGGTGACTGAAGCTTTCTTT. Residues: CASSFWGGEVTEAFF.

This clone occurred once. CDR3 protein: CASSYFRGLAKQQFF. The CDR3 nucleotides read TGCGCCAGCAGCTATTTCCGGGGACTAGCGAAACAGCAGTTCTTC. This rearrangement joins TRBV5-1 to TRBJ2-1; 10 bases are a match to TRBD2. The trim removed 3 bases at V and 11 bases at J, leaving 11 bases unmatched. The CDR3 runs 15 residues. In germline, CDR1 is SGHRS, CDR2 YFSETQ. Using reference TRBV5-1 and TRBJ2-1 for the parts outside the CDR3, the full variable domain is KAGVTQTPRYLIKTRGQQVTLSCSPISGHRSVSWYQQTPGQGLQFLFEYFSETQRNKGNFPGRFSGRQFSNSRSEMNVSTLELGDSALYLCASSYFRGLAKQQFFGPGTRLTVL.

The gene calls are TRBV5-6 and TRBJ1-2; D unclear. Between the trimmed V and J ends, which lost 0 bases and 4 bases, there was a span of 10 bases. Germline loops: CDR1 SGHDT, CDR2 YYEEEE. This CDR3 comprises 14 residues. In nucleotides, the CDR3 is TGTGCCAGCAGCTTGGGCGCGGGCTCCTATGGCTACACCTTC. The encoded protein is CASSLGAGSYGYTF.

In its sample, this clone was seen once. The genes are TRBV4-1 and TRBJ1-4; 7 bases are a match to TRBD1. The J segment lost 3 bases and the V segment lost 1 base, leaving 2 bases of the junction unmatched. This CDR3 spans 15 amino acids. The germline V gene encodes CDR1 MGHRA and CDR2 YSYEKL. For the CDR3, the DNA is TGCGCCAGCAGCCAAGTAGGGACAGCTAATGAAAAACTGTTTTTT. This sequence encodes CASSQVGTANEKLFF.

The genes are TRBV2 and TRBJ1-2; TRBD1 matches at 11 bases. Germline V gene lookup returns CDR1 SNHLY and CDR2 FYNNEI. V was clipped by 5 bases and J by 5 bases; unmatched bases: 4. The CDR3 loop spans 14 amino acids. The CDR3 here is CASSQDRGPYGYTF. The DNA of the CDR3 is TGTGCCAGCAGTCAGGACAGGGGGCCTTATGGCTACACCTTC. Variable domain in full (rest from reference TRBV2 and TRBJ1-2): EPEVTQTPSHQVTQMGQEVILRCVPISNHLYFYWYRQILGQKVEFLVSFYNNEISEKSEIFDDQFSVERPDGSNFTLKIRSTKLEDSAMYFCASSQDRGPYGYTFGSGTRLTVV.

The chain employs TRBV19 and TRBJ1-5, with D unresolved. The CDR3 is 14 amino acids. Trimming took 7 bases from V and 0 from J, leaving 10 bases between them. The germline gives CDR1 LNHDA, CDR2 SQIVND (reference sequence). For the CDR3, the DNA is TGTGCCAGTACAGGACCGATTAGCAATCAGCCCCAGCATTTT. This encodes CASTGPISNQPQHF.

The V gene is TRBV10-1, the J gene TRBJ2-7, with TRBD1 matching 7 bases. The CDR3 is 14 amino acids. V shed 6 bases and J 0 bases; nucleotides not matched to a gene: 5. Germline V gives CDR1 WNHNN, CDR2 SYGVQD (reference sequence). CDR3 region: CASRETGYSYEQYF. CDR3 sequence (DNA): TGCGCCAGCAGAGAGACAGGGTACTCCTACGAGCAGTACTTC.

This clone was picked up one time. This chain joins TRBV4-3 and TRBJ1-2, with TRBD1 matching 11 bases. The V segment lost 1 base and the J segment 5 bases; nucleotides outside the gene matches: 3. Germline CDR1 LGHNA, CDR2 YSLEER. The CDR3 sequence is 15 residues long. CDR3 sequence: CASSQGTGGAYGYTF. The CDR3, as DNA: TGCGCCAGCAGCCAAGGGACAGGGGGCGCTTATGGCTACACCTTC.

This clone appeared once. The gene calls are TRBV7-2 and TRBJ2-7, with 7 bases aligning to TRBD1. Germline V CDR1 and CDR2: SGHTA, FQGNSA. This CDR3 contains 14 residues. Germline trimming cut 5 bases from V and 6 bases from J; bases unmatched to any gene: 10. This CDR3 is CASSTMTGISEQYF. Here the CDR3 DNA reads TGTGCCAGCAGCACAATGACAGGGATCAGCGAGCAGTACTTC.

The J gene is TRBJ2-7, the V gene TRBV27, with TRBD1 matching over 7 bases. The V segment lost 2 bases and the J segment 0 bases; nucleotides outside the gene matches: 7. The CDR3 extends over 16 amino acids. CDR1 is MNHEY, CDR2 SMNVEV, per germline (reference sequence). The CDR3 reads CASSLPVRDSSYEQYF. The CDR3 nucleotides read TGTGCCAGCAGTTTACCTGTTCGGGACAGCTCCTACGAGCAGTACTTC.

CDR3: CASSLITGGPYEQYF. CDR3 nucleotide sequence: TGTGCCAGCAGCCTGATTACGGGGGGGCCCTACGAGCAGTACTTC. The rearrangement joins TRBV4-2 to TRBJ2-7; 8 nucleotides align to TRBD2. This CDR3 comprises 15 residues. V was clipped by 4 bases and J by 2 bases; unmatched bases: 7. CDR1 and CDR2 (germline): LGHNA, YNFKEQ.

The chain links TRBV7-8 to TRBJ2-5, with 8 nucleotides matching TRBD2. Germline V gives CDR1 SGHVS, CDR2 FQNEAQ. V shed 5 bases and J 5 bases; nucleotides not matched to a gene: 19. This CDR3 has 18 amino acids. CDR3 sequence reads: CASSPRGVGGGGRETQYF. The CDR3 region has the DNA TGTGCCAGCAGCCCAAGAGGGGTCGGCGGCGGGGGGAGGGAGACCCAGTACTTC.

The V gene is TRBV7-9, the J gene TRBJ1-4; 10 positions agree with TRBD1. Germline CDR1 reads SEHNR; CDR2 reads FQNEAQ (reference sequence). V dropped 4 bases and J dropped 6; count of bases not matched to a gene: 5. This CDR3 region has 15 residues. The CDR3 is CASSSTGTGDEKLFF. The CDR3 bases are TGTGCCAGCAGCTCGACCGGGACAGGGGATGAAAAACTGTTTTTT.